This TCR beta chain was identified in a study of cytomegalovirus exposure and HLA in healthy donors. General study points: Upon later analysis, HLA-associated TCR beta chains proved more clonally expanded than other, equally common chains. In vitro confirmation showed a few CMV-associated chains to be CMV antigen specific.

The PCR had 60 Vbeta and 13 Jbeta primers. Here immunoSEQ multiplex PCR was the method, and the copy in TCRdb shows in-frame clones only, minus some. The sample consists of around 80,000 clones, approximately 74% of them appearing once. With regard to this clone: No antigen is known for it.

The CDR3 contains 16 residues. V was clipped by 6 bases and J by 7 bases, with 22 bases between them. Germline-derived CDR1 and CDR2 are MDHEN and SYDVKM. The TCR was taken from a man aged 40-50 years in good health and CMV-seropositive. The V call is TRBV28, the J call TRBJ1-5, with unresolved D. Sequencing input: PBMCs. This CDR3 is CASSLREQYPRQPQHF. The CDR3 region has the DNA TGTGCCAGCAGCCTCCGGGAGCAGTACCCAAGGCAGCCCCAGCATTTT.